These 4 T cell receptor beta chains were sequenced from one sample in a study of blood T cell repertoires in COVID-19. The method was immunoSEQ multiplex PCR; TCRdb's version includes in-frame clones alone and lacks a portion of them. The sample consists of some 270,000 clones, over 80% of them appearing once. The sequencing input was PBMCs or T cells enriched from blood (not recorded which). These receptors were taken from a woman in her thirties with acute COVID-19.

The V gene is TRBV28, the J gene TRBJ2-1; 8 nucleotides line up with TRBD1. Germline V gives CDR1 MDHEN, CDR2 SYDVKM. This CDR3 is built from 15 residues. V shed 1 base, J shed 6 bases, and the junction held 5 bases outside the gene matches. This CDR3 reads CASSLSGTGLNEQFF. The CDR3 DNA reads TGTGCCAGCAGTTTATCTGGGACAGGTCTCAATGAGCAGTTCTTC.

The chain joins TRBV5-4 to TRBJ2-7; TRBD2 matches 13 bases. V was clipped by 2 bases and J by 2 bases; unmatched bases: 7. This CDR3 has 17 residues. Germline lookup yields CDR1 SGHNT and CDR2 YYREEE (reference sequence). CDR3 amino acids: CASSLRTSGSGAYEQYF. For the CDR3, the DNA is TGTGCCAGCAGCTTAAGGACTAGCGGGAGTGGGGCCTACGAGCAGTACTTC.

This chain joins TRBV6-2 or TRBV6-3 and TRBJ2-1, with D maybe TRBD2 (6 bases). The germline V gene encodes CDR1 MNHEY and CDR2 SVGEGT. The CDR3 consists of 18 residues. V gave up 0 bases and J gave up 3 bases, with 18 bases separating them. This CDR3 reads CASSYSGIASDIYNEQFF. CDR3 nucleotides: TGTGCCAGCAGTTACTCCGGTATCGCTAGCGATATCTACAATGAGCAGTTCTTC.

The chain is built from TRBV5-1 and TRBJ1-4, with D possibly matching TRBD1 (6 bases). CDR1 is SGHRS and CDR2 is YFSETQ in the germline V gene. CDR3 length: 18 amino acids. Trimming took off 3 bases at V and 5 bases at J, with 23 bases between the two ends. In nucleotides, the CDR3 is TGCGCCAGCAGCTCGGCCCCGGGACACCTGACGGGGAATGAAAAACTGTTTTTT. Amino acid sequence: CASSSAPGHLTGNEKLFF.